These 12 T cell receptor beta chains originate from one sample sequenced in a study of technical replicates of blood from a few donors. TCRdb keeps only in-frame clones here, not all; method: immunoSEQ multiplex PCR. The sample yields approximately 51,000 clones, over 85% seen once. Sequencing was carried out using PBMCs. The source is a human donor in good health. Some clones in this sample may be carry-over from other donors' samples.

The chain recombines TRBV19 with TRBJ2-1; 9 bases align to TRBD1. The V gene's germline CDR1 is LNHDA and CDR2 SQIVND (reference sequence). The CDR3 covers 18 residues. The J segment lost 9 bases and the V segment lost 1 base, leaving 16 bases of the junction unmatched. CDR3 sequence: CASSIVKGSGTGPPEQFF. In DNA, the CDR3 is TGTGCCAGTAGTATAGTTAAAGGGTCGGGGACAGGGCCCCCTGAGCAGTTCTTC.

This chain uses TRBV5-6 with TRBJ1-3; 11 bases agree with TRBD1. V shed 3 bases, J shed 3 bases, and the junction held 14 bases outside the gene matches. This CDR3 has 19 residues. In germline, CDR1 is SGHDT, CDR2 YYEEEE. The CDR3 spells CASSWISFGQGAGGNTIYF. The CDR3 coding sequence is TGTGCCAGCAGCTGGATCTCCTTCGGACAGGGGGCAGGTGGAAACACCATATATTTT.

The V and J genes are TRBV21-1 and TRBJ2-7; whether TRBD1, the table's D call, matches the DNA was not checked. TRBV21-1 is noted as a pseudogene. The length of the CDR3 is 16 residues. CDR3 bases: TGTGCCAGCAGCAAAGTCTCCCGGACAGCCAACTACGAGCAGTACTTC. As protein: CASSKVSRTANYEQYF.

The chain uses TRBV6-6 and TRBJ1-3, with D possibly matching TRBD1 (5 bases). Germline CDR1 MNHNY, CDR2 SVGAGI (reference sequence). The V gene lost 6 bases and the J gene lost 4 bases, with 19 bases spanning the gap. The CDR3 is made up of 16 amino acids. Here the CDR3 reads CASSDTRGGRGNTIYF. The CDR3 region has the DNA TGTGCCAGCAGCGATACCCGGGGGGGACGGGGAAACACCATATATTTT.

The chain joins TRBV19 to TRBJ1-5; weak D call: TRBD1 (5 bases). Germline values: CDR1 LNHDA, CDR2 SQIVND (reference sequence). V was clipped by 5 bases and J by 9 bases, with 17 bases between them. This CDR3 is 14 amino acids long. CDR3 region: CASSPGGVFAPQHF. CDR3 sequence (DNA): TGTGCCAGTAGTCCCGGGGGGGTTTTTGCGCCCCAGCATTTT.

The CDR3 DNA is TGTGCCAGCAGCCCAAGTGGGACAGACCTGAATGGCTACACCTTC. This gives the protein CASSPSGTDLNGYTF. The chain joins TRBV14 to TRBJ1-2; 7 positions agree with TRBD1. This CDR3 has 15 amino acids. Germline CDR1 and CDR2: SGHDN and FVKESK. V dropped 4 bases and J dropped 6; count of bases not matched to a gene: 11.

The J gene is TRBJ1-3, the V gene TRBV7-2; perhaps TRBD1 as D (6 bases). V lost 2 bases to trimming and J lost 2 bases, with 7 bases between them. This CDR3 has 14 residues. Germline V gene sequence: CDR1 SGHTA, CDR2 FQGNSA. CDR3 amino acids: CASSLSGAGNTIYF. DNA of the CDR3: TGTGCCAGCAGCTTATCAGGGGCTGGAAACACCATATATTTT.

By frequency in the sample, this clone is medium-sized. The sample carries other DNA sequences with the same CDR3. The J gene is TRBJ2-1, the V gene TRBV5-1, with TRBD2 as a possible D gene (6 bases). Trimming removed 0 bases from V and 4 bases from J, with 8 bases in between. The CDR3 runs to 14 residues. Germline V gene lookup returns CDR1 SGHRS and CDR2 YFSETQ. CDR3 protein: CASSLGGGYNEQFF. The CDR3, as DNA: TGCGCCAGCAGCTTGGGGGGAGGATACAATGAGCAGTTCTTC.

This clone was counted a single time. The genes are TRBV19 and TRBJ1-6; TRBD1 matches at 8 bases. CDR1 is LNHDA and CDR2 is SQIVND in the germline V gene (reference sequence). The ends lost 10 bases at V and 3 bases at J; junction bases unmatched: 8. CDR3 length: 15 residues. As DNA, the CDR3 is TGTGCCACCAGCAACGGACAGGGCTATAATTCACCCCTCCACTTT. It is translated as CATSNGQGYNSPLHF.

This clone was seen once. This chain joins TRBV6-5 and TRBJ2-7; 7 bases map to TRBD1. CDR1 is MNHEY and CDR2 is SVGAGI in the germline V gene. The CDR3 contains 13 residues. V dropped 5 bases and J dropped 4; count of bases not matched to a gene: 5. The CDR3 sequence: CASSLSTGYEQYF. The CDR3 DNA is TGTGCCAGCAGTCTCTCGACAGGGTACGAGCAGTACTTC.

The V and J genes are TRBV4-2 and TRBJ1-4, with 7 bases aligning to TRBD1. Germline V gene sequence: CDR1 LGHNA, CDR2 YNFKEQ. After removal of 7 bases from V and 7 bases from J, the junction contained 15 bases not matched to a gene. This CDR3 region has 16 residues. CDR3 amino acids: CASTTGAGTVGEKLFF. The DNA for the CDR3 is TGTGCCAGCACCACGGGGGCCGGGACAGTAGGTGAAAAACTGTTTTTT.

This sequence joins TRBV18 and TRBJ1-1, with D uncertain. Germline CDR1 is KGHSH and CDR2 is LQKENI. Trimming took 3 bases from V and 2 from J, leaving 10 bases between them. This CDR3 contains 14 residues. This CDR3 reads CASSPGLENTEAFF. For the CDR3, the DNA is TGTGCCAGCTCACCCGGACTTGAAAACACTGAAGCTTTCTTT.